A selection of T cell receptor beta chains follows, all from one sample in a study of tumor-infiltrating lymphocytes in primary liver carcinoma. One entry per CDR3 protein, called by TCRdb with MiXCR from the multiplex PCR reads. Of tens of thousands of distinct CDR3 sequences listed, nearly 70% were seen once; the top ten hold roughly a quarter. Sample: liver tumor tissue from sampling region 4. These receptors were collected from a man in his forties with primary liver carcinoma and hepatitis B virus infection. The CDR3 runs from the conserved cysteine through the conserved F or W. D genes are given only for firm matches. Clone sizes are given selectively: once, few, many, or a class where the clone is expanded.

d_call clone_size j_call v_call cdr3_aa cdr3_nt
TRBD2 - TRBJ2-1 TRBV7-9 CISSLALAGDEQFF TGTATCAGCAGCTTAGCTCTAGCGGGAGATGAGCAGTTCTTC
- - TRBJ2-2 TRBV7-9 CASSSPPGVGTGELFF TGTGCCAGCAGCTCCCCTCCTGGCGTGGGGACCGGGGAGCTGTTTTTT
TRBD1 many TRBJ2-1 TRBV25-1 CASSPPTGMNNEQFF TGTGCCAGCAGTCCCCCGACAGGGATGAATAATGAGCAGTTCTTC
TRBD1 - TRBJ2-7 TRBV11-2 CASSSTGTGVFEQYF TGTGCCAGTAGCTCCACCGGGACAGGGGTCTTCGAGCAGTACTTC
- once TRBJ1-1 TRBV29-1 CGVEGANTEAFF TGCGGCGTTGAAGGGGCGAACACTGAAGCTTTCTTT
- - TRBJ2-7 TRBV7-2 CASSSLHTGSYEQYF TGTGCCAGCAGCTCCCTGCATACAGGATCCTACGAGCAGTACTTC
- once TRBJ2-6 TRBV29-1 CRVYGGSSSGANVLTF TGCAGAGTCTACGGCGGGTCCTCCTCTGGAGCCAACGTCCTGACTTTC
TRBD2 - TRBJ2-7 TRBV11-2 CASSPVGGGAYEQYF TGTGCCAGCAGCCCTGTGGGTGGGGGGGCCTACGAGCAGTACTTC
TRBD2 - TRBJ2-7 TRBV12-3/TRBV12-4 CVSSLLAGGPPYEQHF TGTGTCAGCAGTTTATTAGCGGGAGGGCCCCCCTACGAGCAGCACTTC
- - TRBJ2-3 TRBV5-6 CASGFSGSTDTQYF TGTGCCAGCGGCTTTAGTGGGAGTACAGATACGCAGTATTTT
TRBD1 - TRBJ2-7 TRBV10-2 CASSSGQVGYEQYF TGCGCCAGCAGTTCTGGACAGGTGGGCTACGAGCAGTACTTC
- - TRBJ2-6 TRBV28 CASTQQSFSRANVLTF TGTGCCAGCACCCAACAGAGTTTCTCTAGGGCCAACGTCCTGACTTTC
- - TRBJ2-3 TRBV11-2 CAGTLLGDTQYF TGTGCCGGCACCCTATTGGGAGATACGCAGTATTTT
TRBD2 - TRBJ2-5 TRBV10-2 CASSNGTNGFGGTQYF TGCGCTAGCAGTAACGGGACTAACGGGTTTGGGGGGACCCAGTACTTC
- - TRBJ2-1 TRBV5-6 CTSSLAGTARRFINEQFF TGTACCAGCAGCTTGGCCGGGACCGCGCGGCGATTCATCAATGAGCAGTTCTTC
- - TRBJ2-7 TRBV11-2 CASTALEAAHYEQYF TGTGCCAGCACCGCCCTGGAAGCGGCCCACTACGAGCAGTACTTT
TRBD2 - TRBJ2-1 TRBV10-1 CVSSRTSGRADRQFF TGCGTCAGTAGTCGGACTAGCGGGAGGGCCGATCGGCAGTTCTTC
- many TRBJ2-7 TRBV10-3 CAISELDTYEQYF TGTGCCATCAGTGAGCTGGACACCTACGAGCAGTACTTC
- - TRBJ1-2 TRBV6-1 CAGSEARGAIGYIF TGTGCCGGCAGTGAAGCCCGAGGGGCTATCGGCTACATCTTC
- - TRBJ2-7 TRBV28 CASSNSREQYF TGTGCCAGCAGCAATTCCCGCGAGCAATACTTC
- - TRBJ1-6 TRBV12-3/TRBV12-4 CASRETISSPLHF TGTGCCAGCAGGGAGACAATAAGCTCACCCCTCCACTTT
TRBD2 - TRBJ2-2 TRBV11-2 CASSAGLAVSLAGELFF TGTGCCAGCAGCGCAGGACTAGCGGTCTCCCTCGCCGGGGAGCTGTTTTTT
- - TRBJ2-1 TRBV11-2 CASSSAGPGNVRFF TGTGCCAGCAGTTCAGCGGGTCCTGGGAATGTGCGGTTCTTC
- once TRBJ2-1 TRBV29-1 CSVDITSYDEQFF TGCAGCGTTGACATCACCTCCTACGATGAGCAGTTCTTC
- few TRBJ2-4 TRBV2 CASSVGLLPPKNIQYF TGTGCCAGCAGTGTCGGACTGCTTCCCCCCAAAAACATTCAGTACTTC
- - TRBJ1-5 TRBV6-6 CANSYSNRNSNQPQHF TGTGCCAACAGTTACTCAAATAGAAATAGCAATCAGCCCCAGCATTTT
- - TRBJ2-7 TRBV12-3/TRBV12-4 CVRSNSYEQYF TGTGTCAGGAGCAACAGCTACGAGCAGTACTTC
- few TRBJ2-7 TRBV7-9 CASSGGTWYRHSYERYF TGTGCCAGCAGCGGGGGGACATGGTACCGACACTCCTACGAGCGGTACTTC
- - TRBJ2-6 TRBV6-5 CASNLWTGMKAGANVLTF TGTGCCAGCAATCTCTGGACTGGGATGAAAGCTGGGGCCAACGTCCTGACTTTC
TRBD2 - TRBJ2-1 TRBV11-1 CASSLGLAGDVDNEPFF TGTGCAAGCAGCCTGGGACTAGCGGGAGATGTTGACAATGAGCCGTTCTTC
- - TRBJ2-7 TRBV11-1 CASSSQGSNEQYF TGTGCCAGCAGCAGCCAGGGGTCTAACGAGCAGTACTTC
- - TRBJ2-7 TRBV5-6 CASSSDLDYEQYF TGTGCTAGCAGCTCGGACCTTGACTACGAGCAGTACTTC
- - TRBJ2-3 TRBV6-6 CVSSQEHSIDTQYF TGTGTCAGCAGTCAGGAACACTCCATAGATACGCAGTATTTT
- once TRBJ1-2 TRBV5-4 CASSLADNSGYTF TGTGCCAGCAGCTTGGCCGACAACTCTGGTTACACCTTC
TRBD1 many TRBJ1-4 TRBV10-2 CASSQSGQGSEKLFF TGCGCCAGCAGTCAGTCGGGACAGGGAAGCGAAAAACTGTTTTTT
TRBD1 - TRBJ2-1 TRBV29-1 CSVERRDRGCNEQFF TGTAGTGTTGAGCGCCGGGACAGGGGTTGCAATGAGCAGTTCTTC
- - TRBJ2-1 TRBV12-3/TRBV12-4 CASTSPADTSYNYQFF TGTGCCAGCACCTCCCCCGCCGACACTTCTTACAATTATCAGTTCTTC
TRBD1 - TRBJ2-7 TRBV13 CAGSSRDRGYEQYF TGTGCCGGCAGCTCCCGGGACAGGGGCTACGAGCAGTACTTC
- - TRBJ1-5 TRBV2 CASRGSGDQPQHF TGTGCCAGCAGAGGATCGGGGGATCAGCCCCAGCATTTT
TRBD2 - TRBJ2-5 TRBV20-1 CSARDSGGLTGTQYF TGCAGTGCTAGAGATTCGGGAGGGCTTACTGGGACCCAGTACTTC
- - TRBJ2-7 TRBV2 CASGEPRGGYEQYF TGTGCCAGCGGTGAACCAAGGGGTGGGTACGAGCAGTACTTC
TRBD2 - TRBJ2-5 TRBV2 CASGAGLAGISGETQYF TGTGCCAGCGGCGCGGGACTAGCGGGAATCAGTGGAGAGACCCAGTACTTC
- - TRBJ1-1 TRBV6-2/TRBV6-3 CGSSYQDRETTRAFF TGTGGCAGCAGTTACCAGGACAGAGAAACTACTCGAGCTTTCTTT
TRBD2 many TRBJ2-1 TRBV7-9 CASSSGLEGDEQFF TGTGCCAGCAGCTCCGGACTAGAAGGTGATGAGCAGTTCTTC
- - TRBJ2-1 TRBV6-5 CASSPTVLEFYNEQFF TGTGCCAGCAGCCCCACAGTACTAGAATTTTACAATGAGCAGTTCTTC
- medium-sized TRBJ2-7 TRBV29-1 CSAKGNSYEQYF TGCAGCGCCAAAGGCAACTCCTACGAGCAGTACTTC
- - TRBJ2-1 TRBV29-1 CSVENQLGSGHSYNEQFF TGCAGCGTTGAAAATCAGTTGGGAAGCGGGCACTCCTACAATGAGCAGTTCTTC
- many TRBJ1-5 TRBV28 CASSLTSSNQPQHF TGTGCCAGCAGTTTAACTTCAAGCAATCAGCCCCAGCATTTT
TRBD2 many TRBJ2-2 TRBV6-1 CASVAGGHTGELFF TGTGCCAGCGTGGCGGGAGGACACACCGGGGAGCTGTTTTTT
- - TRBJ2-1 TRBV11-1 CASSLGLGLPHEQFF TGTGCCAGCAGCTTAGGCCTGGGACTTCCTCATGAGCAGTTCTTC
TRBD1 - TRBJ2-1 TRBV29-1 CSAERRDRGYNEQLF TGCAGCGCTGAGCGCCGAGACAGGGGTTACAATGAGCAGCTCTTC